Below, 29 T cell receptor beta chains from the same sample are listed, as sequenced in a study of cytomegalovirus exposure and HLA in healthy donors. The PCR employed 60 Vbeta primers together with 13 Jbeta primers. Libraries were prepared by immunoSEQ multiplex PCR; TCRdb keeps only in-frame clonotypes and omits some of them. This table holds 140,000 or so clones, approximately 74% found once. Sequenced sample: PBMCs. These receptors all come from a man between 18 and 29 years old in good health and CMV-seropositive.

The chain has TRBV10-1 and TRBJ2-7, with D possibly matching TRBD2 (6 bases). Germline V gene data show CDR1 as WNHNN and CDR2 as SYGVQD (reference sequence). The CDR3 is 12 amino acids. V lost 1 base and J 6 bases, leaving 7 bases between the germline ends. For the CDR3, the DNA is TGCGCCAGCAGTGAGTGGGGACTCGAGCAGTACTTC. This encodes CASSEWGLEQYF.

The V gene is TRBV7-8, the J gene TRBJ2-7, with 12 bases matching TRBD1. With 4 bases clipped from V and 4 bases from J, the junction kept 8 bases outside the gene matches. This CDR3 spans 16 amino acids. Germline-derived CDR1 and CDR2 are SGHVS and FQNEAQ. CDR3 in amino acids: CASSSSGTGGWYEQYF. The DNA for the CDR3 is TGTGCCAGCAGCTCCTCCGGGACAGGGGGCTGGTACGAGCAGTACTTC.

The chain couples TRBV7-9 to TRBJ2-1; a possible D gene is TRBD1 (5 bases). V gave up 6 bases and J gave up 3 bases, with 12 bases separating them. The CDR3 spans 14 residues. CDR1 and CDR2 from the germline V gene are SEHNR and FQNEAQ (reference sequence). CDR3 in DNA: TGTGCCAGCAGAGGGGATAGTGGCTACAATGAGCAGTTCTTC. Translating it yields CASRGDSGYNEQFF.

The chain uses TRBV14 and TRBJ1-3; 8 nucleotides align to TRBD1. This CDR3 contains 15 residues. J was trimmed by 0 bases and V by 4 bases; bases with no gene match: 2. Germline V CDR1 and CDR2: SGHDN, FVKESK. CDR3 sequence: CASSRGQGSGNTIYF. The CDR3 DNA reads TGTGCCAGCAGCCGTGGACAGGGCTCTGGAAACACCATATATTTT.

CDR3 sequence reads: CASSAGTGQYF. In DNA form, the CDR3 reads TGTGCCAGCAGCGCGGGGACAGGGCAGTACTTC. This chain links TRBV7-9 with TRBJ2-7; 8 bases line up with TRBD1. CDR1 is SEHNR, CDR2 FQNEAQ, per germline (reference sequence). The CDR3 is 11 amino acids. Trimming removed 5 bases from V and 9 bases from J; junction bases left unmatched: 3. Filled out from reference TRBV7-9 and TRBJ2-7, the complete variable domain reads DTGVSQNPRHKITKRGQNVTFRCDPISEHNRLYWYRQTLGQGPEFLTYFQNEAQLEKSRLLSDRFSAERPKGSFSTLEIQRTEQGDSAMYLCASSAGTGQYFGPGTRLTVT.

This chain connects TRBV30 to TRBJ1-2; the D is unclear. This CDR3 comprises 13 residues. Germline lookup yields CDR1 GTSNPN and CDR2 SVGIG (reference sequence). Trimming removed 3 bases at V and 3 bases at J, with 11 bases between. The CDR3 nucleotides read TGTGCCTGGAGCCTCCGGTTAGACTATGGCTACACCTTC. The encoded protein is CAWSLRLDYGYTF.

The chain employs TRBV10-2 and TRBJ1-2; D perhaps matches TRBD1 (6 bases). The V end lost 6 bases, the J end lost 4 bases, and 15 bases lay between the germline ends. CDR1 is WSHSY and CDR2 is SAAADI in the germline V gene. The CDR3 extends over 14 amino acids. The CDR3 sequence is CASSSQGFGYGYTF. DNA for the CDR3: TGCGCCAGCAGCTCTCAGGGGTTCGGCTATGGCTACACCTTC.

J is TRBJ1-2 and V is TRBV15; TRBD1 aligns across 9 bases. Trimming removed 0 bases from V and 2 bases from J; junction bases left unmatched: 7. Germline CDR1 reads LNHNV; CDR2 reads YYDKDF (reference sequence). The CDR3 runs to 17 residues. Here the CDR3 reads CATSRDLSGQGNYGYTF. The CDR3 DNA reads TGTGCCACCAGCAGAGACCTTTCGGGACAGGGAAACTATGGCTACACCTTC.

V and J are TRBV11-3 and TRBJ2-7; D ambiguous. Trimming removed 5 bases at V and 6 bases at J, with 8 bases between. Per the germline V gene, CDR1 is SGHNT and CDR2 is YENEEA. The CDR3 sequence is 11 residues long. The CDR3 here is CASSGYGEQYF. CDR3 nucleotides: TGTGCCAGCAGCGGTTACGGCGAGCAGTACTTC.

The rearrangement joins TRBV2 to TRBJ2-7; no clear D gene. V dropped 7 bases and J dropped 0 bases, with 7 bases sitting between them. This CDR3 region has 12 residues. Germline loops: CDR1 SNHLY, CDR2 FYNNEI. This CDR3 is CASNPGSYEQYF. Written as DNA, the CDR3 is TGTGCCAGCAATCCGGGCTCCTACGAGCAGTACTTC.

This clone was found a few times. The chain is built from TRBV7-9 and TRBJ2-2, with D perhaps matching TRBD1 (5 bases). Germline assignment: CDR1 SEHNR and CDR2 FQNEAQ (reference sequence). Trimming cost V 3 bases and J 7 bases, with 12 bases left between them. This CDR3 comprises 14 residues. The CDR3 here is CASSFVRVGGELFF. The CDR3 bases are TGTGCCAGCAGCTTTGTCAGGGTAGGCGGGGAGCTGTTTTTT.

The chain joins TRBV19 to TRBJ1-1; 9 bases agree with TRBD1. Germline V lookup: CDR1 LNHDA, CDR2 SQIVND (reference sequence). Trimming took 5 bases from V and 4 from J; bases not matched to a gene: 11. CDR3 size: 16 residues. The chain's CDR3 is CASSSRDRVRGTEAFF. The CDR3 DNA reads as TGTGCCAGTAGTTCCAGGGACAGGGTAAGGGGCACTGAAGCTTTCTTT.

This clone occurred a few times. The chain is built from TRBV19 and TRBJ2-7, with 9 nucleotides matching TRBD1. The CDR3 length is 14 residues. Trimming cost V 3 bases and J 7 bases; bases outside gene matches: 7. Germline V gene data show CDR1 as LNHDA and CDR2 as SQIVND (reference sequence). Here the CDR3 DNA reads TGTGCCAGTAGTATTCCGGGACAGGGCGGGGAGCAGTACTTC. Translation gives CASSIPGQGGEQYF.

This clone occurred once. This chain joins TRBV27 and TRBJ2-7, with 7 bases matching TRBD1. Germline V CDR1 and CDR2: MNHEY, SMNVEV (reference sequence). V gave up 6 bases and J gave up 5 bases; unmatched junction bases: 4. This CDR3 is built from 12 residues. The CDR3 is CASSPGTDEQYF. The CDR3 nucleotides are TGTGCCAGCAGCCCCGGGACAGACGAGCAGTACTTC.

The J gene is TRBJ1-2, the V gene TRBV19, with unresolved D. This CDR3 has 13 amino acids. Germline loops: CDR1 LNHDA, CDR2 SQIVND (reference sequence). Trimming pared 3 bases from V and 4 bases from J, leaving 9 bases between. CDR3 nucleotide sequence: TGTGCCAGTAGTATTAGTCCGGTCTATGGCTACACCTTC. Translated, it gives CASSISPVYGYTF. Together with reference TRBV19 and TRBJ1-2, the CDR3 gives the full variable domain: DGGITQSPKYLFRKEGQNVTLSCEQNLNHDAMYWYRQDPGQGLRLIYYSQIVNDFQKGDIAEGYSVSREKKESFPLTVTSAQKNPTAFYLCASSISPVYGYTFGSGTRLTVV.

The J gene is TRBJ1-5, the V gene TRBV6-5; 9 bases line up with TRBD1. J lost 2 bases, V lost 4 bases, and 3 bases had no gene match. Germline CDR1 and CDR2: MNHEY and SVGAGI. The CDR3 totals 15 residues. CDR3 sequence: CASSSRDRGNQPQHF. CDR3 coding DNA: TGTGCCAGCAGTTCCCGGGACAGGGGCAATCAGCCCCAGCATTTT.

The chain couples TRBV7-6 to TRBJ2-7, with 10 bases identical to TRBD2. The CDR3 has 21 residues. The J segment lost 1 base and the V segment lost 2 bases, leaving 20 bases of the junction unmatched. Germline V gene lookup returns CDR1 SGHVS and CDR2 FNYEAQ. CDR3 loop: CASSLPGSASGRGIRSYEQYF. DNA for the CDR3: TGTGCCAGCAGCTTACCGGGCTCGGCTAGCGGGAGAGGTATAAGGTCCTACGAGCAGTACTTC.

This rearrangement joins TRBV10-3 to TRBJ2-2; D might be TRBD2 (5 bases). Germline V CDR1 and CDR2: ENHRY, SYGVKD. This CDR3 has 16 residues. Between the trimmed V and J ends, which lost 2 bases and 4 bases, there was a span of 14 bases. The CDR3 protein is CAISERAVGGTGELFF. CDR3 coding DNA: TGTGCCATCAGTGAGCGAGCGGTGGGTGGCACCGGGGAGCTGTTTTTT.

This clone appeared a few times. For the CDR3, the DNA is TGTGCCAGCAGTGATGTTCCGGGGGTTGCAGATACGCAGTATTTT. It translates to CASSDVPGVADTQYF. The chain uses TRBV6-1 and TRBJ2-3; possibly TRBD2 for D (6 bases). Per the germline V gene, CDR1 is MNHNS and CDR2 is SASEGT. V was clipped by 3 bases and J by 4 bases, with 14 bases between them. The CDR3 runs to 15 residues.

The chain links TRBV7-2 to TRBJ2-3; the match to TRBD2 covers 10 bases. CDR3 size: 16 residues. Germline trimming cut 6 bases from V and 2 bases from J; bases unmatched to any gene: 8. Germline CDR1 SGHTA, CDR2 FQGNSA. The CDR3 DNA sequence: TGTGCCAGCAGACAAGGACTAGCGGACCCCACAGATACGCAGTATTTT. The encoded protein is CASRQGLADPTDTQYF. The full variable domain, in which reference TRBV7-2 and TRBJ2-3 provide the parts outside the CDR3, is GAGVSQSPSNKVTEKGKDVELRCDPISGHTALYWYRQSLGQGLEFLIYFQGNSAPDKSGLPSDRFSAERTGGSVSTLTIQRTQQEDSAVYLCASRQGLADPTDTQYFGPGTRLTVL.

The chain recombines TRBV28 with TRBJ2-7, with D uncertain. V lost 6 bases, J lost 2 bases, and 20 bases lay in between. This CDR3 has 16 residues. Germline lookup yields CDR1 MDHEN and CDR2 SYDVKM. DNA for the CDR3: TGTGCCAGCAGACCGCCTGCGGCAGCGAACACCTACGAGCAGTACTTC. As protein: CASRPPAAANTYEQYF.

The J gene is TRBJ2-7, the V gene TRBV19; 9 nucleotides agree with TRBD1. The V gene's germline CDR1 is LNHDA and CDR2 SQIVND (reference sequence). V dropped 5 bases and J dropped 3; count of bases not matched to a gene: 8. The CDR3 has 15 residues. Here the CDR3 DNA reads TGTGCCAGTAGTCCCGGGACAGGGCCTTTCTACGAGCAGTACTTC. Translated, it gives CASSPGTGPFYEQYF. The full variable domain, with the rest looked up from reference TRBV19 and TRBJ2-7, is DGGITQSPKYLFRKEGQNVTLSCEQNLNHDAMYWYRQDPGQGLRLIYYSQIVNDFQKGDIAEGYSVSREKKESFPLTVTSAQKNPTAFYLCASSPGTGPFYEQYFGPGTRLTVT.

The CDR3 DNA follows: TGTGCCAGCAGCCCGGACACCTTGCCTTTCTCACCCCTCCACTTT. Its translation is CASSPDTLPFSPLHF. The rearrangement uses TRBV5-4 and TRBJ1-6; possibly TRBD1 for D (5 bases). V lost 4 bases and J lost 10, with 18 bases in between. Germline lookup yields CDR1 SGHNT and CDR2 YYREEE (reference sequence). This CDR3 is 15 amino acids long.

The rearrangement links TRBV5-5 to TRBJ1-1; the D is unclear. Germline V lookup: CDR1 SGHKS, CDR2 YYEKEE (reference sequence). The CDR3 sequence is 14 residues long. V was pared by 6 bases and J by 1 base, with 13 bases between. The CDR3 coding sequence is TGTGCCAGCATACCTACAGCGGGGAACACTGAAGCTTTCTTT. Encoded protein: CASIPTAGNTEAFF.

The table lists this clone with a few counts. The chain recombines TRBV19 with TRBJ1-1, with a weak D call TRBD1 (5 bases). Germline-derived CDR1 and CDR2 are LNHDA and SQIVND (reference sequence). V was shortened by 3 bases and J by 0 bases, with 5 bases between the two germline ends. The CDR3 is made up of 13 amino acids. In DNA form, the CDR3 reads TGTGCCAGTAGTATGACAGTGAACACTGAAGCTTTCTTT. It translates to CASSMTVNTEAFF. The variable domain in full, completed from reference TRBV19 and TRBJ1-1, reads DGGITQSPKYLFRKEGQNVTLSCEQNLNHDAMYWYRQDPGQGLRLIYYSQIVNDFQKGDIAEGYSVSREKKESFPLTVTSAQKNPTAFYLCASSMTVNTEAFFGQGTRLTVV.

V is TRBV11-2 and J is TRBJ1-1; a possible D gene is TRBD1 (6 bases). CDR3 length: 13 residues. Germline CDR1 SGHAT, CDR2 FQNNGV. With 0 bases removed from V and 9 bases from J, the gap between germline ends came to 11 bases. CDR3 sequence reads: CASSLERGTQAFF. As DNA, the CDR3 is TGTGCCAGCAGCTTAGAGAGGGGGACCCAAGCTTTCTTT.

The CDR3 sequence is CASSSWTSGSSSSFF. As DNA, the CDR3 is TGTGCCAGCAGCTCCTGGACTAGCGGGAGTTCTAGTTCGTTCTTC. The chain joins TRBV13 to TRBJ2-1, with 13 bases aligning to TRBD2. The germline V gene has CDR1 PRHDT and CDR2 FYEKMQ (reference sequence). The CDR3 runs to 15 residues. The V and J ends lost 4 bases and 15 bases, in that order; junction bases with no gene match: 12.

V is TRBV9 and J is TRBJ2-7; 9 bases match TRBD2. CDR3 length: 14 amino acids. Germline V lookup: CDR1 SGDLS, CDR2 YYNGEE. With V trimmed by 3 bases and J by 7 bases, 8 bases remained unmatched. The CDR3 DNA reads TGTGCCAGCAGCGAAACGCTAGCGGGGTTAGAGCAGTACTTC. As protein: CASSETLAGLEQYF.

The rearrangement uses TRBV5-1 and TRBJ2-5, with TRBD1 identical over 7 bases. This CDR3 is built from 16 residues. V was clipped by 1 base and J by 1 base; unmatched bases: 7. Germline V gene sequence: CDR1 SGHRS, CDR2 YFSETQ. The CDR3 DNA follows: TGCGCCAGCAGCTTGAGGGGCCGGGACAGCCAAGAGACCCAGTACTTC. Protein: CASSLRGRDSQETQYF.